The 25 T cell receptor beta chains below were found in one sample sequenced in a study of blood T cells in healthy people across ages. Through a sample-barcoded 5' primer and a J-beta primer mix, a second PCR was run for roughly 7 to 12 cycles. TCRdb redid the calling of the 5' RACE reads with MiXCR, one entry per CDR3 protein. The data hold some 1.8 million distinct CDR3 sequences, with 30% to 40% observed a single time. The specimen was blood. All receptors derive from a human donor in good health.

The gene calls are TRBV20-1 and TRBJ2-7; D ambiguous. In germline, CDR1 is DFQATT, CDR2 SNEGSKA (reference sequence). This CDR3 contains 11 residues. CDR3 nucleotides: TGCAGAGCCGATATTTCCTACGAGCAGTACTTC. This translates into CRADISYEQYF.

Written as DNA, the CDR3 is TGTGCCAGCAGTTACTCGAAGAAGTCCAGGGGCGACAATGAGCAGTTCTTC. Encoded protein: CASSYSKKSRGDNEQFF. The chain is built from TRBV6-5 and TRBJ2-1, with a possible D match to TRBD1 (6 bases). The CDR3 has 17 amino acids. Trimming removed 0 bases from V and 5 bases from J, with 17 bases in between. Germline CDR1 reads MNHEY; CDR2 reads SVGAGI.

This clonotype showed up many times. This chain connects TRBV20-1 to TRBJ2-7; 8 bases map to TRBD2. This CDR3 is built from 13 residues. Trimming cost V 6 bases and J 3 bases; bases outside gene matches: 7. Germline values: CDR1 DFQATT, CDR2 SNEGSKA (reference sequence). CDR3 DNA sequence: TGCAGTGCCATGACTAGCGAGTACTACGAGCAGTACTTC. This encodes CSAMTSEYYEQYF.

This clonotype was detected a few times. The chain recombines TRBV6-6 with TRBJ2-7; tentative D call: TRBD1 (5 bases). The length of the CDR3 is 13 residues. CDR1 is MNHNY, CDR2 SVGAGI, per germline (reference sequence). V dropped 7 bases and J dropped 5 bases, with 15 bases sitting between them. The chain's CDR3 is CASKQAWLDEQYF. The CDR3, as DNA: TGTGCCAGCAAACAGGCCTGGCTCGACGAGCAGTACTTC.

The genes are TRBV28 and TRBJ1-2; D unclear. The CDR3 runs to 16 residues. The germline V gene has CDR1 MDHEN and CDR2 SYDVKM. Trimming left V 2 bases short and J 8 bases short, with 21 bases between. This CDR3 reads CASSLVQDDSWEGYTF. CDR3 bases: TGTGCCAGCAGTTTAGTGCAGGACGATTCCTGGGAGGGCTACACCTTC.

J is TRBJ1-4 and V is TRBV4-1; D unclear. CDR1 and CDR2 from the germline V gene are MGHRA and YSYEKL. This CDR3 is 13 amino acids long. The V end was cut by 4 bases, the J end by 7 bases, with 10 bases between. CDR3 region: CASSRTNAEKLFF. The CDR3 nucleotides read TGCGCCAGCAGCCGCACTAACGCTGAAAAACTGTTTTTT.

In its sample, this clonotype was seen many times. V usage is TRBV4-2 and J usage is TRBJ2-4, with 7 bases identical to TRBD1. Losses at the gene ends were 0 bases for V and 6 bases for J; bases not matched to a gene: 17. The germline V gene has CDR1 LGHNA and CDR2 YNFKEQ. The CDR3 totals 19 residues. The CDR3 protein is CASSQDRIITGDGGNIQYF. For the CDR3, the DNA is TGTGCCAGCAGCCAAGACCGAATCATTACAGGGGACGGCGGAAACATTCAGTACTTC.

This clonotype was observed a handful of times. The rearrangement uses TRBV6-5 and TRBJ1-5; 8 positions match TRBD1. Germline trimming cut 6 bases from V and 6 bases from J; bases unmatched to any gene: 7. Germline V gives CDR1 MNHEY, CDR2 SVGAGI. The CDR3 consists of 14 residues. CDR3 coding DNA: TGTGCCAGCAGCAAGCAGGGGGCCGTTCAGCCCCAGCATTTT. This gives the protein CASSKQGAVQPQHF.

This clonotype was recorded a few times. The CDR3 sequence: CASSRKQEEFYEQYF. The CDR3 DNA follows: TGTGCCAGCAGCCGCAAACAAGAAGAGTTCTACGAGCAGTACTTC. The V and J genes are TRBV11-2 and TRBJ2-7, with D uncertain. Germline V gene lookup returns CDR1 SGHAT and CDR2 FQNNGV. V lost 5 bases, J lost 3 bases, and 17 bases lay in between. The CDR3 loop spans 15 amino acids.

To note about this clonotype: A much larger clone differs from this one at a single base, so this may be a read error. The chain carries TRBV7-8 and TRBJ2-3; D unresolved. Trimming cost V 6 bases and J 6 bases, with 10 bases left between them. This CDR3 comprises 12 residues. Germline CDR1 SGHVS, CDR2 FQNEAQ. In DNA, the CDR3 is TGTGCCAGCAGTTACAACGGGGATACGCAGTATTTT. Translating it yields CASSYNGDTQYF.

This clonotype has just one count. CDR3: CSAAGVAGGRDTQYF. The CDR3 bases are TGCAGCGCAGCGGGGGTAGCGGGGGGGCGGGATACGCAGTATTTT. V gene TRBV29-1 combines with J gene TRBJ2-3; TRBD2 matches 11 bases. CDR1 is SQVTM and CDR2 is ANQGSEA in the germline V gene. This CDR3 spans 15 amino acids. V shed 7 bases and J 6 bases; nucleotides not matched to a gene: 12.

This clonotype was counted at least ten times. V gene TRBV7-9 combines with J gene TRBJ2-7; 11 nucleotides match TRBD1. The CDR3 has 13 amino acids. With V trimmed by 6 bases and J by 4 bases, 2 bases remained unmatched. The germline V gene encodes CDR1 SEHNR and CDR2 FQNEAQ (reference sequence). The CDR3 spells CASSGQGAYEQYF. In nucleotides, the CDR3 is TGTGCCAGCAGTGGACAGGGGGCTTACGAGCAGTACTTC.

V and J are TRBV29-1 and TRBJ2-7, with D uncertain. The CDR3 runs 11 residues. V gave up 5 bases and J gave up 6 bases, with 11 bases separating them. Germline V gene data show CDR1 as SQVTM and CDR2 as ANQGSEA. The CDR3 sequence is CSVFLSGEQYF. CDR3 DNA: TGCAGCGTTTTCCTCTCGGGCGAGCAGTACTTC.

Remarks on this clonotype: One junction end disagrees with the germline gene, perhaps due to a read error. The rearrangement links TRBV7-2 to TRBJ2-5; D is possibly TRBD1 or TRBD2 (5 bases each). CDR1 and CDR2 from the germline V gene are SGHTA and FQGNSA. This CDR3 contains 15 residues. The chain's CDR3 is CAGSPQDSWWGTQYF. CDR3 nucleotide sequence: TGTGCCGGCAGCCCACAGGACTCCTGGTGGGGGACCCAGTACTTC.

This clonotype was observed a handful of times. The chain combines TRBV7-2 with TRBJ2-7; D is undetermined. Germline loops: CDR1 SGHTA, CDR2 FQGNSA. Trimming removed 5 bases at V and 2 bases at J, with 10 bases between. The CDR3 runs 13 residues. The CDR3 DNA is TGTGCCAGCAGCCGATATGAAGCCTACGAGCAGTACTTC. Residues: CASSRYEAYEQYF.

This clonotype was seen a few times. The chain is built from TRBV4-1 and TRBJ2-1; 14 bases match TRBD2. This CDR3 has 20 residues. Germline-derived CDR1 and CDR2 are MGHRA and YSYEKL. With V trimmed by 2 bases and J by 4 bases, 13 bases remained unmatched. The CDR3 nucleotides are TGCGCCAGCAGCCAAATCCGACTAGCGGGGGGGCTGATCCCTTACAATGAGCAGTTCTTC. Translating gives CASSQIRLAGGLIPYNEQFF.

J is TRBJ2-7 and V is TRBV7-2, with a weak D call TRBD1 (6 bases). V shed 4 bases and J shed 2 bases, with 21 bases lying between them. This CDR3 region has 17 residues. The germline V gene has CDR1 SGHTA and CDR2 FQGNSA. CDR3 coding DNA: TGTGCCAGCAGCTCCCCCTACAGGGAAACGAGCACCTACGAGCAGTACTTC. This codes for CASSSPYRETSTYEQYF.

V usage is TRBV7-8 and J usage is TRBJ2-1; D is unresolved. Germline CDR1 SGHVS, CDR2 FQNEAQ. CDR3 length: 15 residues. Trimming pared 5 bases from V and 3 bases from J, leaving 14 bases between. CDR3 in amino acids: CASSPVGLDYNEQFF. CDR3 DNA sequence: TGTGCCAGCAGCCCCGTCGGGCTTGACTACAATGAGCAGTTCTTC.

The chain carries TRBV12-3 or TRBV12-4 and TRBJ2-5; 12 bases fit TRBD2. CDR3 length: 15 amino acids. The junction had 8 bases not matched to a gene; V was cut back by 5 bases and J by 7 bases. The CDR3 sequence is CASSPSGGAHGTQYF. The CDR3 region has the DNA TGTGCCAGCAGTCCTAGCGGGGGGGCCCACGGGACCCAGTACTTC.

The chain carries TRBV28 and TRBJ1-2, with a possible D match to TRBD1 (5 bases). CDR1 MDHEN and CDR2 SYDVKM come from the germline V gene. V was pared by 3 bases and J by 7 bases, with 15 bases between. The CDR3 is 14 amino acids. The CDR3 region has the DNA TGTGCCAGCAGTTTCATCGCCAGGGATCGTGGCTACACCTTC. Residues: CASSFIARDRGYTF.

This clonotype has a single count. V usage is TRBV5-1 and J usage is TRBJ2-1; 10 positions match TRBD2. The CDR3 is made up of 14 amino acids. Germline-derived CDR1 and CDR2 are SGHRS and YFSETQ. V lost 2 bases to trimming and J lost 10 bases; unmatched junction nucleotides: 6. CDR3 bases: TGCGCCAGCAGCTTTCTAGCGGGGGATTTAGAGCAGTTCTTC. It codes for CASSFLAGDLEQFF.

V gene TRBV4-3 combines with J gene TRBJ2-7, with 9 bases identical to TRBD2. With the DNA end fitting TRBJ2-5 better, the J assignment may be wrong. The germline gives CDR1 LGHNA, CDR2 YSLEER. CDR3 length equals 19 residues. The CDR3 region has the DNA TGCGCCAGCAGCAAAAGGCCCCTGCGGGGGGGCCTGGGGAAAGAGACCCAGTACTTC. This codes for CASSKRPLRGGLGKETQYF.

The chain has TRBV10-3 and TRBJ2-7; a weak D match, TRBD2 (7 bases). V lost 3 bases and J 7 bases, leaving 13 bases between the germline ends. The germline V gene has CDR1 ENHRY and CDR2 SYGVKD. This CDR3 contains 13 residues. The CDR3 DNA sequence: TGTGCCATCAGTGACCCGGGGGGCTGGGAGCAGTACTTC. Residues: CAISDPGGWEQYF.

The chain joins TRBV18 to TRBJ1-5; 8 nucleotides align to TRBD1. CDR3 length equals 15 residues. The ends lost 3 bases at V and 5 bases at J; junction bases unmatched: 6. The V gene's germline CDR1 is KGHSH and CDR2 LQKENI. CDR3 nucleotides: TGTGCCAGCTCACCCGGACAGGGTCATTATCAGCCCCAGCATTTT. It codes for CASSPGQGHYQPQHF.

The chain employs TRBV20-1 and TRBJ2-3, with TRBD2 matching 8 bases. Germline V gene sequence: CDR1 DFQATT, CDR2 SNEGSKA (reference sequence). V was clipped by 3 bases and J by 6 bases; unmatched bases: 11. CDR3 length: 15 residues. The CDR3 coding sequence is TGCAGTGCTAGGAGCGGGGGTCCCGAACTCGATACGCAGTATTTT. This encodes CSARSGGPELDTQYF.